The 31 T cell receptor beta chains listed next were all sequenced from one sample in a study of shared clonotypes between healthy human individuals. Method: immunoSEQ multiplex PCR; TCRdb's copy keeps in-frame clones and lacks some. The table lists about 380,000 clones, 96% of them singletons. The sequencing input was memory CD8+ T cells sorted from blood. Subset denoted: CD45RO+ cells pooled with CCR7-negative TemRA cells. The receptors come from a man aged 30-40 years in good health.

This chain joins TRBV2 and TRBJ2-3, with D perhaps matching TRBD1 (6 bases). The CDR3 sequence is 18 residues long. Trimming removed 3 bases at V and 6 bases at J, with 25 bases between. CDR1 SNHLY and CDR2 FYNNEI come from the germline V gene. The CDR3 is CASSDSSHAGENLDTQYF. In DNA form, the CDR3 reads TGTGCCAGCAGTGATTCCTCACACGCAGGGGAGAATTTGGATACGCAGTATTTT.

The chain is built from TRBV19 and TRBJ2-4, with TRBD2 as a possible D gene (5 bases). Per the germline V gene, CDR1 is LNHDA and CDR2 is SQIVND (reference sequence). CDR3 length: 16 residues. Trimming removed 5 bases from V and 1 base from J, with 15 bases in between. The DNA for the CDR3 is TGTGCCAGTAGTCCATGGACGGAGGTCGCCAAAAACATTCAGTACTTC. Protein: CASSPWTEVAKNIQYF.

The chain is built from TRBV7-2 and TRBJ1-4; D not certain. The CDR3 is made up of 14 amino acids. V lost 5 bases, J lost 4 bases, and 11 bases lay in between. Germline CDR1 SGHTA, CDR2 FQGNSA. The CDR3: CASSRTGFNEKLFF. The CDR3 nucleotides are TGTGCCAGCAGCCGGACGGGATTTAATGAAAAACTGTTTTTT.

The rearrangement joins TRBV29-1 to TRBJ2-5; D call uncertain. Germline CDR1 SQVTM, CDR2 ANQGSEA. V lost 4 bases to trimming and J lost 2 bases, with 11 bases between them. The CDR3 extends over 13 amino acids. The CDR3: CSVGQLLQETQYF. DNA for the CDR3: TGCAGCGTTGGCCAACTACTACAAGAGACCCAGTACTTC.

The chain links TRBV28 to TRBJ2-7, with D possibly being TRBD2 (5 bases). Looked up from germline, CDR1 is MDHEN and CDR2 is SYDVKM. The CDR3 runs to 16 residues. Trimming left V 6 bases short and J 3 bases short, with 21 bases between. The CDR3 spells CASRLGPEAYLYEQYF. In DNA, the CDR3 is TGTGCCAGCAGACTAGGGCCCGAGGCCTACCTCTACGAGCAGTACTTC. Combining the CDR3 with reference TRBV28 and TRBJ2-7 gives the whole variable domain DVKVTQSSRYLVKRTGEKVFLECVQDMDHENMFWYRQDPGLGLRLIYFSYDVKMKEKGDIPEGYSVSREKKERFSLILESASTNQTSMYLCASRLGPEAYLYEQYFGPGTRLTVT.

The chain joins TRBV7-9 to TRBJ2-7; 8 nucleotides agree with TRBD2. CDR1 and CDR2 from the germline V gene are SEHNR and FQNEAQ (reference sequence). The CDR3 runs 14 residues. Unmatched junction bases numbered 8, after V lost 4 bases and J lost 6 bases. The CDR3 region is CASSSEREGSEQYF. The CDR3 bases are TGTGCCAGCAGCTCGGAACGGGAGGGCAGCGAGCAGTACTTC.

V gene TRBV5-1 combines with J gene TRBJ2-7; TRBD2 is a possible D gene (6 bases). This CDR3 has 14 residues. Trimming pared 5 bases from V and 1 base from J, leaving 13 bases between. Germline CDR1 SGHRS, CDR2 YFSETQ. CDR3 nucleotides: TGCGCCAGCAGGTACTTAGCGGCTTCCTACGAGCAGTACTTC. This gives the protein CASRYLAASYEQYF.

The rearrangement joins TRBV7-2 to TRBJ1-5, with D unresolved. The V end was cut by 5 bases, the J end by 3 bases, with 11 bases between. CDR3 length: 14 residues. The germline V gene encodes CDR1 SGHTA and CDR2 FQGNSA. CDR3 in amino acids: CASSPLRDNQPQHF. CDR3 DNA: TGTGCCAGCAGCCCACTCCGGGACAATCAGCCCCAGCATTTT.

CDR3 sequence: CASSKATNEKLFF. In DNA form, the CDR3 reads TGCGCCAGCAGCAAAGCAACTAATGAAAAACTGTTTTTT. V usage is TRBV5-1 and J usage is TRBJ1-4, with D hard to call. This CDR3 is 13 amino acids long. V lost 4 bases and J 0 bases, leaving 4 bases between the germline ends. Looked up from germline, CDR1 is SGHRS and CDR2 is YFSETQ.

The chain employs TRBV4-1 and TRBJ2-1; the match to TRBD1 covers 8 bases. Germline assignment: CDR1 MGHRA and CDR2 YSYEKL. The CDR3 is 14 amino acids. The J segment lost 9 bases and the V segment lost 1 base, leaving 5 bases of the junction unmatched. CDR3 loop: CASSQAGQEGEQFF. CDR3 DNA sequence: TGCGCCAGCAGCCAAGCGGGACAGGAAGGTGAGCAGTTCTTC.

The chain has TRBV6-6 and TRBJ2-7; the D gene is possibly TRBD2 (6 bases). V was pared by 4 bases and J by 5 bases, with 6 bases between. CDR3 size: 11 residues. The germline V gene encodes CDR1 MNHNY and CDR2 SVGAGI (reference sequence). CDR3 loop: CASSWGDEQYF. The CDR3 DNA sequence: TGTGCCAGCAGTTGGGGGGACGAGCAGTACTTC.

The chain couples TRBV5-1 to TRBJ1-2, with D tentatively TRBD1 (6 bases). Germline loops: CDR1 SGHRS, CDR2 YFSETQ. Trimming removed 1 base from V and 4 bases from J, with 11 bases in between. The CDR3 contains 14 residues. This chain's CDR3 is CASSLITGTYGYTF. The DNA of the CDR3 is TGCGCCAGCAGCTTGATTACAGGGACCTATGGCTACACCTTC.

The J gene is TRBJ2-4, the V gene TRBV6-1; 8 nucleotides align to TRBD1. The CDR3 length is 16 residues. V shed 3 bases, J shed 10 bases, and the junction held 14 bases outside the gene matches. The germline V gene has CDR1 MNHNS and CDR2 SASEGT. The chain's CDR3 is CASSDVAGGAKRIQYF. For the CDR3, the DNA is TGTGCCAGCAGTGATGTGGCAGGGGGCGCGAAACGTATTCAGTACTTC.

V usage is TRBV7-8 and J usage is TRBJ2-7, with no clear D. The germline V gene encodes CDR1 SGHVS and CDR2 FQNEAQ. CDR3 length: 13 amino acids. The V and J ends lost 5 bases and 0 bases respectively, with 8 bases between them. The CDR3, as DNA: TGTGCCAGCAGCCCTCACCTCTCCTACGAGCAGTACTTC. This translates into CASSPHLSYEQYF.

V and J are TRBV18 and TRBJ2-1, with 8 bases lining up with TRBD2. The CDR3 is 14 residues long. Looked up from germline, CDR1 is KGHSH and CDR2 is LQKENI. Unmatched junction bases numbered 2, after V lost 1 base and J lost 6 bases. In DNA form, the CDR3 reads TGTGCCAGCTCACCACGGGCGGGGGGCAATGAGCAGTTCTTC. It codes for CASSPRAGGNEQFF. The variable domain in full, completed from reference TRBV18 and TRBJ2-1, reads NAGVMQNPRHLVRRRGQEARLRCSPMKGHSHVYWYRQLPEEGLKFMVYLQKENIIDESGMPKERFSAEFPKEGPSILRIQQVVRGDSAAYFCASSPRAGGNEQFFGPGTRLTVL.

This chain links TRBV2 with TRBJ1-1, with D possibly being TRBD1 (6 bases). V was pared by 0 bases and J by 7 bases, with 21 bases between. The CDR3 extends over 17 amino acids. Germline V lookup: CDR1 SNHLY, CDR2 FYNNEI. The DNA of the CDR3 is TGTGCCAGCAGTGAAGCACAGGGAATATTTTGGGTGGGTGAAGCTTTCTTT. It translates to CASSEAQGIFWVGEAFF. Using reference TRBV2 and TRBJ1-1 for the parts outside the CDR3, the full variable domain is EPEVTQTPSHQVTQMGQEVILRCVPISNHLYFYWYRQILGQKVEFLVSFYNNEISEKSEIFDDQFSVERPDGSNFTLKIRSTKLEDSAMYFCASSEAQGIFWVGEAFFGQGTRLTVV.

This chain links TRBV19 with TRBJ1-2, with TRBD1 matching over 9 bases. Germline CDR1 is LNHDA and CDR2 is SQIVND (reference sequence). V was clipped by 6 bases and J by 6 bases; unmatched bases: 8. The CDR3 consists of 14 residues. In DNA, the CDR3 is TGTGCCAGTAGGTGGCTTGGGACAGGGAATGGCTACACCTTC. Its protein is CASRWLGTGNGYTF.

With regard to this clone: The same CDR3 is also encoded by other DNA sequences in this sample. The rearrangement joins TRBV2 to TRBJ2-7, with D hard to call. Per germline, CDR1 SNHLY and CDR2 FYNNEI. The CDR3 covers 11 residues. Trimming removed 4 bases from V and 4 bases from J, with 5 bases in between. The CDR3 sequence: CASSVLYEQYF. CDR3 DNA: TGTGCCAGCAGTGTATTGTACGAGCAGTACTTC.

J is TRBJ2-2 and V is TRBV10-3; D unclear. V lost 2 bases to trimming and J lost 6 bases, with 4 bases between them. This CDR3 is 12 amino acids long. CDR1 is ENHRY, CDR2 SYGVKD, per germline. The CDR3 loop is CAISELSGELFF. The CDR3 region has the DNA TGTGCCATCAGTGAGCTGTCCGGGGAGCTGTTTTTT.

To note about this clone: This sample also contains other DNA sequences that code for the same CDR3. The CDR3 loop reads CASSLVGYEQYF. DNA for the CDR3: TGTGCCAGCAGCTTAGTAGGGTACGAGCAGTACTTC. This rearrangement joins TRBV5-4 to TRBJ2-7, with D hard to call. Germline loops: CDR1 SGHNT, CDR2 YYREEE (reference sequence). The germline V and J ends were trimmed by 2 bases and 4 bases, with 7 bases remaining between them. CDR3 length: 12 amino acids.

The chain couples TRBV9 to TRBJ2-7; 8 nucleotides agree with TRBD2. Germline CDR1 SGDLS, CDR2 YYNGEE. This CDR3 has 15 residues. After removal of 5 bases from V and 2 bases from J, the junction contained 9 bases not matched to a gene. The CDR3 region has the DNA TGTGCCAGCAGTGGTAAAAGCGGGAGCCCCTACGAGCAGTACTTC. It encodes CASSGKSGSPYEQYF. Full variable domain (outside the CDR3, taken from reference TRBV9 and TRBJ2-7): DSGVTQTPKHLITATGQRVTLRCSPRSGDLSVYWYQQSLDQGLQFLIQYYNGEERAKGNILERFSAQQFPDLHSELNLSSLELGDSALYFCASSGKSGSPYEQYFGPGTRLTVT.

This rearrangement joins TRBV19 to TRBJ2-1; 8 positions agree with TRBD2. Germline V CDR1 and CDR2: LNHDA, SQIVND (reference sequence). The CDR3 consists of 13 residues. Trimming at V came to 3 bases and at J to 6 bases, leaving 1 base not matched to a gene. The CDR3 nucleotides are TGTGCCAGTAGTATCGGGAGGGCCAATGAGCAGTTCTTC. It translates to CASSIGRANEQFF. Drawing the rest from reference TRBV19 and TRBJ2-1, the complete variable domain is DGGITQSPKYLFRKEGQNVTLSCEQNLNHDAMYWYRQDPGQGLRLIYYSQIVNDFQKGDIAEGYSVSREKKESFPLTVTSAQKNPTAFYLCASSIGRANEQFFGPGTRLTVL.

The V call is TRBV6-5, the J call TRBJ1-2; 7 nucleotides align to TRBD1. The CDR3 is 15 residues long. V trimming: 3 bases; J trimming: 4 bases; junction bases outside the gene matches: 8. Germline CDR1 reads MNHEY; CDR2 reads SVGAGI. CDR3 amino acids: CASSYPDRVGYGYTF. The CDR3 DNA sequence: TGTGCCAGCAGTTATCCCGACAGGGTCGGCTATGGCTACACCTTC.

This chain uses TRBV7-2 with TRBJ1-2; D unclear. The germline V gene encodes CDR1 SGHTA and CDR2 FQGNSA. Trimming stripped 2 bases from V and 8 bases from J, with 9 bases between. CDR3 length: 12 residues. This chain's CDR3 is CASSLRSGGYTF. Written as DNA, the CDR3 is TGTGCCAGCAGCTTACGTAGCGGGGGCTACACCTTC.

V and J are TRBV28 and TRBJ2-3; 16 nucleotides agree with TRBD2. J lost 1 base, V lost 7 bases, and 5 bases had no gene match. CDR1 is MDHEN, CDR2 SYDVKM, per germline. The CDR3 has 17 residues. The CDR3 sequence: CASKRGTSGRGTDTQYF. DNA for the CDR3: TGTGCCAGCAAGAGGGGGACTAGCGGGAGGGGCACAGATACGCAGTATTTT.

The V call is TRBV7-2, the J call TRBJ1-1; the D is unclear. Germline CDR1 is SGHTA and CDR2 is FQGNSA. Between the trimmed V and J ends, which lost 3 bases and 1 base, there was a span of 9 bases. The CDR3 covers 14 residues. In nucleotides, the CDR3 is TGTGCCAGCAGCTTTTCGACGCAGAACACTGAAGCTTTCTTT. Protein product: CASSFSTQNTEAFF.

The chain is built from TRBV6-1 and TRBJ1-6; D is perhaps TRBD1 (5 bases). Trimming left V 6 bases short and J 5 bases short, with 11 bases between. CDR1 is MNHNS, CDR2 SASEGT, per germline. This CDR3 has 14 amino acids. The CDR3 DNA is TGTGCCAGCAGCCAGGGAATCAATAATTCACCCCTCCACTTT. It translates to CASSQGINNSPLHF.

The chain combines TRBV5-6 with TRBJ2-7, with D perhaps matching TRBD2 (5 bases). This CDR3 is built from 14 residues. CDR1 is SGHDT, CDR2 YYEEEE, per germline. The V end lost 4 bases, the J end lost 7 bases, and 18 bases lay between the germline ends. The CDR3: CASSHGVGTGEQYF. CDR3 nucleotide sequence: TGTGCCAGCAGCCACGGGGTGGGAACGGGGGAGCAGTACTTC.

As regards this clone: The sample holds other DNA sequences that translate to the same CDR3. The CDR3 sequence is CASSLEGARGYTF. The CDR3 DNA sequence: TGCGCCAGCAGCTTAGAGGGGGCGCGTGGCTACACCTTC. V usage is TRBV5-1 and J usage is TRBJ1-2; 7 bases align to TRBD1. Looked up from germline, CDR1 is SGHRS and CDR2 is YFSETQ. This CDR3 is 13 amino acids long. V dropped 2 bases and J dropped 7; count of bases not matched to a gene: 5.

The gene calls are TRBV29-1 and TRBJ1-2; D gene uncertain. The V and J ends lost 4 bases and 4 bases respectively, with 1 base between them. Germline V lookup: CDR1 SQVTM, CDR2 ANQGSEA. The CDR3 covers 9 residues. The DNA of the CDR3 is TGCAGCGTTGCCTATGGCTACACCTTC. It yields the protein CSVAYGYTF.

The chain carries TRBV9 and TRBJ1-2; TRBD1 might be the D (6 bases). CDR3 length: 12 residues. CDR1 SGDLS and CDR2 YYNGEE come from the germline V gene. The V gene lost 7 bases and the J gene lost 4 bases, with 11 bases spanning the gap. CDR3 bases: TGTGCCAGCTATGGGACATCCTATGGCTACACCTTC. Encoded protein: CASYGTSYGYTF.